Each of the 17 T cell receptor beta chains below was sequenced from the same sample in a study of regulatory T cells in long-lasting Graves disease. Time point noted: persistent/refractory GD, antithyroid drugs over 5 years with positive TRAb. PBMCs provided the RNA from which the TCR library was made. Both iRepertoire HTBI primers and Arm-PCR of CDR3 regions were used to build the TCR beta libraries. One entry per CDR3 protein results from TCRdb running MiXCR on the multiplex PCR reads. The data hold approximately 690,000 distinct CDR3 sequences, with about 30% observed a single time. Sample: peripheral blood mononuclear cells (PBMCs), taken when the disease was refractory, from a patient treated with antithyroid drugs. The origin of the receptors is a female donor with Graves disease.

Concerning this clonotype: An end of the junction differs from the germline gene, which may be a read error. CDR3 bases: TGTGCCAGCATCCCCTCCTCTAGCGAGCACTTC. The encoded protein is CASIPSSSEHF. The chain uses TRBV5-4 and TRBJ2-7; D may be TRBD2 (6 bases). The CDR3 consists of 11 residues. Germline-derived CDR1 and CDR2 are SGHNT and YYREEE (reference sequence).

This sequence joins TRBV11-2 and TRBJ2-3; D could derive from TRBD1 or TRBD2 (5 bases each). Germline CDR1 and CDR2: SGHAT and FQNNGV. Trimming stripped 5 bases from V and 4 bases from J, with 13 bases between. The CDR3 covers 14 residues. The CDR3 nucleotides are TGTGCCAGCAGCCCCCAGGGACCACCAGATACGCAGTATTTT. The encoded protein is CASSPQGPPDTQYF. Based on the CDR3 plus reference TRBV11-2 and TRBJ2-3, the full variable domain is EAGVAQSPRYKIIEKRQSVAFWCNPISGHATLYWYQQILGQGPKLLIQFQNNGVVDDSQLPKDRFSAERLKGVDSTLKIQPAKLEDSAVYLCASSPQGPPDTQYFGPGTRLTVL.

There are many counts of this clonotype. The V and J genes are TRBV6-9 and TRBJ1-5, with 7 bases aligning to TRBD1. This CDR3 contains 14 residues. Losses at the gene ends were 3 bases for V and 8 bases for J; bases not matched to a gene: 7. CDR1 and CDR2 from the germline V gene are MNHGY and SVAAGI. The CDR3, as DNA: TGTGCCAGCAGTTACTCCAACAGGGGCAAGCCCCAGCATTTT. It codes for CASSYSNRGKPQHF.

The genes are TRBV28 and TRBJ2-1, with 7 positions matching TRBD2. V trimming: 2 bases; J trimming: 5 bases; junction bases outside the gene matches: 3. The CDR3 length is 14 residues. Germline V CDR1 and CDR2: MDHEN, SYDVKM. The CDR3 loop reads CASSLLAVHNEQFF. CDR3 sequence (DNA): TGTGCCAGCAGTTTACTAGCGGTACACAATGAGCAGTTCTTC.

V usage is TRBV19 and J usage is TRBJ1-1; no reliable D call. There are 14 residues in the CDR3. Deletions cut 3 bases from V and 3 bases from J, with 11 bases between. Germline V gene lookup returns CDR1 LNHDA and CDR2 SQIVND (reference sequence). CDR3 nucleotide sequence: TGTGCCAGTAGTATCGGGTGGCCCGACACTGAAGCTTTCTTT. As protein: CASSIGWPDTEAFF.

At least ten counts were recorded for this clonotype. The chain uses TRBV12-3 or TRBV12-4 and TRBJ2-2; TRBD2 matches 9 bases. The CDR3 contains 15 residues. The junction had 4 bases not matched to a gene; V was cut back by 3 bases and J by 5 bases. The CDR3: CASSFGLAGTGELFF. DNA for the CDR3: TGTGCCAGCAGTTTCGGGCTAGCGGGAACCGGGGAGCTGTTTTTT.

This clonotype occurred a few times. V gene TRBV10-3 combines with J gene TRBJ1-4; no definite D call. Trimming left V 8 bases short and J 0 bases short, with 7 bases between. Germline V gene sequence: CDR1 ENHRY, CDR2 SYGVKD. The CDR3 length is 13 residues. Here the CDR3 reads CAIQDSTNEKLFF. As DNA, the CDR3 is TGTGCCATCCAGGATTCAACTAATGAAAAACTGTTTTTT.

The chain has TRBV3-1 and TRBJ1-2, with 7 positions matching TRBD1. Germline CDR1 is LGHDT and CDR2 is YNNKEL (reference sequence). V was pared by 5 bases and J by 4 bases, with 7 bases of the junction left unmatched. This CDR3 has 14 residues. CDR3 protein: CASSNRQGFYGYTF. The CDR3 region has the DNA TGTGCCAGCAGCAACCGACAGGGTTTCTATGGCTACACCTTC.

This clonotype appeared a few times. This chain links TRBV24-1 with TRBJ1-5; D is ambiguous. CDR1 and CDR2 (germline): KGHDR, SFDVKD. V was pared by 3 bases and J by 1 base, with 3 bases between. The CDR3 covers 13 residues. The CDR3 here is CATSDGSNQPQHF. CDR3 DNA sequence: TGTGCCACCAGTGATGGGAGCAATCAGCCCCAGCATTTT.

This clonotype was recorded once. A much bigger clone sits one base away, suggesting this may be a read error. The chain combines TRBV24-1 with TRBJ2-5; a possible D gene is TRBD2 (6 bases). Trimming cost V 4 bases and J 7 bases, with 6 bases left between them. CDR1 is KGHDR and CDR2 is SFDVKD in the germline V gene. This CDR3 is built from 11 residues. The CDR3 is CATSDGGTQYF. The DNA of the CDR3 is TGTGCCACCAGTGACGGGGGGACCCAGTACTTC.

This clonotype was detected only once. This sequence joins TRBV7-3 and TRBJ1-2; possibly TRBD1 for D (6 bases). This CDR3 region has 15 residues. Germline CDR1 SGHTA, CDR2 FQGTGA. The germline V and J ends were trimmed by 1 base and 3 bases, with 12 bases remaining between them. CDR3 loop: CASSLKGVGDYGYTF. The CDR3 DNA is TGTGCCAGCAGCTTAAAGGGGGTTGGGGACTATGGCTACACCTTC. The variable domain in full, completed from reference TRBV7-3 and TRBJ1-2, reads GAGVSQTPSNKVTEKGKYVELRCDPISGHTALYWYRQSLGQGPEFLIYFQGTGAADDSGLPNDRFFAVRPEGSVSTLKIQRTERGDSAVYLCASSLKGVGDYGYTFGSGTRLTVV.

This clonotype was observed a few times. V and J are TRBV10-3 and TRBJ1-1; 7 bases map to TRBD1. Germline CDR1 ENHRY, CDR2 SYGVKD. This CDR3 is built from 13 residues. The V gene end was trimmed by 11 bases and the J gene end by 2 bases; junction bases not matched to a gene: 8. CDR3: CAARDRENTEAFF. CDR3 sequence (DNA): TGTGCCGCCAGAGACAGGGAAAACACTGAAGCTTTCTTT.

This clonotype was observed many times. This sequence joins TRBV28 and TRBJ2-4; the D call may be TRBD1 or TRBD2 (6 bases each). Trimming shortened V by 4 bases and J by 3 bases, and 10 bases separated the two germline ends. CDR3 length: 14 amino acids. Germline CDR1 reads MDHEN; CDR2 reads SYDVKM. The CDR3 region is CASSSRGLKNIQYF. The CDR3 region has the DNA TGTGCCAGCAGTTCCAGGGGACTCAAAAACATTCAGTACTTC.

This clonotype was seen at least ten times. J is TRBJ1-1 and V is TRBV28, with D possibly matching TRBD1 (5 bases). The germline V and J ends were trimmed by 6 bases and 4 bases, with 12 bases remaining between them. Per germline, CDR1 MDHEN and CDR2 SYDVKM. The CDR3 spans 13 residues. In DNA form, the CDR3 reads TGTGCCAGCAGCATAAGGGGTCTCACTGAAGCTTTCTTT. This translates into CASSIRGLTEAFF. Drawing the rest from reference TRBV28 and TRBJ1-1, the complete variable domain is DVKVTQSSRYLVKRTGEKVFLECVQDMDHENMFWYRQDPGLGLRLIYFSYDVKMKEKGDIPEGYSVSREKKERFSLILESASTNQTSMYLCASSIRGLTEAFFGQGTRLTVV.

The chain carries TRBV27 and TRBJ1-4; unclear D gene. The V gene lost 6 bases and the J gene lost 3 bases, with 17 bases spanning the gap. CDR1 and CDR2 from the germline V gene are MNHEY and SMNVEV (reference sequence). CDR3 length equals 16 residues. The CDR3 DNA reads TGTGCCAGCAGCCCGGCTCCAGCCGGGGCTAATGAAAAACTGTTTTTT. Protein sequence: CASSPAPAGANEKLFF.

This clonotype showed up just a few times. The chain is built from TRBV5-6 and TRBJ1-2; TRBD1 might be the D (6 bases). Germline CDR1 SGHDT, CDR2 YYEEEE. Trimming left V 1 base short and J 4 bases short, with 14 bases between. The CDR3 totals 15 residues. The CDR3 DNA reads as TGTGCCAGCAGCTTGACAGGGATTTACCCCTATGGCTACACCTTC. Translating it yields CASSLTGIYPYGYTF.

The chain recombines TRBV5-4 with TRBJ1-2; TRBD1 agrees at 8 bases. Germline loops: CDR1 SGHNT, CDR2 YYREEE (reference sequence). V shed 4 bases, J shed 7 bases, and the junction held 6 bases outside the gene matches. The CDR3 spans 13 residues. CDR3 coding DNA: TGTGCCAGCAGCCTACAGGGGGGGTTTGGCTACACCTTC. Protein sequence: CASSLQGGFGYTF.